The entry below gives a single T cell receptor beta chain sequence along with its context. The sample originates from a study of cytomegalovirus exposure and HLA in healthy donors. The PCR used 60 Vbeta and 13 Jbeta primers. Profiled with immunoSEQ multiplex PCR; TCRdb holds only in-frame clones, not every one. This table holds approximately 140,000 clones, approximately 91% found once. The CDR3 is made up of 14 amino acids. Trimming removed 3 bases from V and 7 bases from J; junction bases left unmatched: 2. Germline V gene lookup returns CDR1 SGHDT and CDR2 YYEEEE. The V and J genes are TRBV5-6 and TRBJ1-6; 9 bases fit TRBD1. This clonotype was obtained from a woman aged 40 to 50 in good health and CMV-seronegative. The specimen was PBMCs. Here the CDR3 reads CASSSGTGNSPLHF. The DNA for the CDR3 is TGTGCCAGCAGCTCCGGGACAGGGAATTCACCCCTCCACTTT.